This passage covers 22 T cell receptor beta chains from one sample sequenced in a study of blood T cell repertoires in COVID-19. Sequenced by immunoSEQ multiplex PCR; TCRdb stores in-frame clones only, minus some. The profile shows some 200,000 clones, approximately 85% of them singletons. Source material: peripheral blood. Receptor source: a woman aged 45-59 years with active or convalescent COVID-19.

The gene calls are TRBV19 and TRBJ2-1; D is possibly TRBD1 (6 bases). The germline V and J ends were trimmed by 6 bases and 0 bases, with 12 bases remaining between them. The germline gives CDR1 LNHDA, CDR2 SQIVND (reference sequence). The CDR3 has 15 amino acids. CDR3: CASRSDRSSYNEQFF. CDR3 nucleotide sequence: TGTGCCAGTAGATCTGACAGGAGCTCCTACAATGAGCAGTTCTTC.

The chain couples TRBV5-1 to TRBJ2-3; 11 positions agree with TRBD2. Germline assignment: CDR1 SGHRS and CDR2 YFSETQ. The CDR3 loop spans 16 amino acids. J lost 1 base, V lost 1 base, and 2 bases had no gene match. CDR3 protein: CASSLTSGGRTDTQYF. DNA of the CDR3: TGCGCCAGCAGCTTGACTAGCGGGGGCCGCACAGATACGCAGTATTTT.

This clone was counted once. The chain joins TRBV14 to TRBJ2-6; 7 bases line up with TRBD1. The CDR3 spans 18 residues. V was clipped by 2 bases and J by 0 bases; unmatched bases: 7. Germline CDR1 SGHDN, CDR2 FVKESK. CDR3 nucleotide sequence: TGTGCCAGCAGCCAATTTTGGGCAGGGGGCTCTGGGGCCAACGTCCTGACTTTC. This translates into CASSQFWAGGSGANVLTF.

The chain combines TRBV28 with TRBJ1-4; TRBD1 is a possible D gene (6 bases). V was shortened by 6 bases and J by 6 bases, with 14 bases between the two germline ends. The CDR3 has 14 amino acids. In germline, CDR1 is MDHEN, CDR2 SYDVKM. CDR3 protein: CASSRRGADEKLFF. The CDR3 nucleotides read TGTGCCAGCAGCCGACGGGGGGCGGATGAAAAACTGTTTTTT.

This sequence joins TRBV6-5 and TRBJ1-5, with D unresolved. The V end lost 7 bases, the J end lost 0 bases, and 7 bases lay between the germline ends. This CDR3 is built from 13 residues. Looked up from germline, CDR1 is MNHEY and CDR2 is SVGAGI. The CDR3 sequence is CASTENSNQPQHF. CDR3 DNA sequence: TGTGCCAGCACCGAGAATAGCAATCAGCCCCAGCATTTT.

The genes are TRBV5-6 and TRBJ2-7, with 7 bases fitting TRBD1. The germline V gene has CDR1 SGHDT and CDR2 YYEEEE. V lost 4 bases, J lost 9 bases, and 19 bases stayed unmatched. This CDR3 has 16 amino acids. DNA of the CDR3: TGTGCCAGCAGCCAATCTCCGGGACAGATCTGGATAGGGCAGTACTTC. This gives the protein CASSQSPGQIWIGQYF.

The genes are TRBV10-1 and TRBJ1-5; 7 positions match TRBD1. This CDR3 is built from 13 residues. With 5 bases clipped from V and 6 bases from J, the junction kept 4 bases outside the gene matches. CDR1 and CDR2 (germline): WNHNN, SYGVQD (reference sequence). The CDR3 DNA sequence: TGCGCCAGCAGTCGACAGGGCGGTCAGCCCCAGCATTTT. Translating gives CASSRQGGQPQHF.

The rearrangement joins TRBV12-3 or TRBV12-4 to TRBJ1-2; D is perhaps TRBD1 (6 bases). The CDR3 is made up of 13 amino acids. V was trimmed by 2 bases and J by 6 bases, leaving 10 bases between them. The DNA for the CDR3 is TGTGCCAGCAGTTTATCGGCAGGGGATGGCTACACCTTC. Protein sequence: CASSLSAGDGYTF.

The rearrangement joins TRBV29-1 to TRBJ1-1; no clear D. The germline CDR1 and CDR2 sequences are SQVTM and ANQGSEA. Between the trimmed V and J ends, which lost 4 bases and 3 bases, there was a span of 21 bases. The CDR3 runs to 16 residues. CDR3 in DNA: TGCAGCGTTGGGCCCGTAGTTATAGGGAGTCACACTGAAGCTTTCTTT. Protein sequence: CSVGPVVIGSHTEAFF. The full variable domain, its missing parts supplied by reference TRBV29-1 and TRBJ1-1, is SAVISQKPSRDICQRGTSLTIQCQVDSQVTMMFWYRQQPGQSLTLIATANQGSEATYESGFVIDKFPISRPNLTFSTLTVSNMSPEDSSIYLCSVGPVVIGSHTEAFFGQGTRLTVV.

The J gene is TRBJ1-5, the V gene TRBV6-5, with no clear D. Germline CDR1 MNHEY, CDR2 SVGAGI. Trimming removed 6 bases from V and 3 bases from J, with 9 bases in between. CDR3 length: 13 residues. CDR3 amino acids: CASRTTPNQPQHF. The CDR3, as DNA: TGTGCCAGCAGAACGACACCCAATCAGCCCCAGCATTTT.

The V call is TRBV2, the J call TRBJ2-5, with TRBD2 identical over 10 bases. Trimming took 8 bases from V and 1 from J; bases not matched to a gene: 4. This CDR3 is 14 amino acids long. Germline CDR1 SNHLY, CDR2 FYNNEI. CDR3 sequence (DNA): TGTGCCAGCTTACTAGCGGGGCGCCAAGAGACCCAGTACTTC. This encodes CASLLAGRQETQYF.

This rearrangement joins TRBV30 to TRBJ2-7, with TRBD1 as a possible D gene (6 bases). The V end was cut by 2 bases, the J end by 7 bases, with 15 bases between. The CDR3 consists of 13 residues. Germline CDR1 and CDR2: GTSNPN and SVGIG (reference sequence). The chain's CDR3 is CAWSHRARGEQYF. Written as DNA, the CDR3 is TGTGCCTGGAGTCACAGGGCGAGGGGAGAGCAGTACTTC.

This rearrangement joins TRBV11-2 to TRBJ1-1; the D is unclear. CDR1 SGHAT and CDR2 FQNNGV come from the germline V gene. V was clipped by 1 base and J by 6 bases, with 6 bases between them. The CDR3 is 12 residues long. This chain's CDR3 is CASSLGSAEAFF. Written as DNA, the CDR3 is TGTGCCAGCAGCTTAGGATCAGCTGAAGCTTTCTTT.

The rearrangement joins TRBV29-1 to TRBJ2-7; 11 bases fit TRBD1. Per germline, CDR1 SQVTM and CDR2 ANQGSEA. This CDR3 region has 14 residues. After removal of 6 bases from V and 4 bases from J, the junction contained 8 bases not matched to a gene. The CDR3 DNA is TGCAGCGTCTCCCGGGACAGGGGGTTTTACGAGCAGTACTTC. This encodes CSVSRDRGFYEQYF.

The rearrangement joins TRBV29-1 to TRBJ1-4; no definite D call. CDR1 SQVTM and CDR2 ANQGSEA come from the germline V gene. V lost 0 bases and J lost 7, with 12 bases in between. The CDR3 consists of 14 residues. CDR3 in amino acids: CSVEDHRGGEKLFF. The CDR3 DNA is TGCAGCGTTGAAGATCATCGGGGAGGTGAAAAACTGTTTTTT.

V is TRBV6-1 and J is TRBJ1-3; D may be TRBD1 (5 bases). In germline, CDR1 is MNHNS, CDR2 SASEGT. This CDR3 contains 14 residues. The V end was cut by 1 base, the J end by 7 bases, with 11 bases between. The CDR3 sequence is CASSEVPAGNTIYF. The CDR3 coding sequence is TGTGCCAGCAGTGAAGTCCCTGCAGGGAACACCATATATTTT.

The genes are TRBV6-6 and TRBJ1-6; 8 bases align to TRBD1. The CDR3 extends over 14 amino acids. V dropped 3 bases and J dropped 7; count of bases not matched to a gene: 2. Germline assignment: CDR1 MNHNY and CDR2 SVGAGI (reference sequence). The CDR3 spells CASSYDRGNSPLHF. In DNA, the CDR3 is TGTGCCAGCAGTTATGACAGGGGAAATTCACCCCTCCACTTT.

CDR3 amino acids: CASSGNLQETQYF. CDR3 nucleotides: TGTGCCAGTAGCGGGAATCTCCAAGAGACCCAGTACTTC. This rearrangement joins TRBV19 to TRBJ2-5; possibly TRBD2 for D (5 bases). From germline, CDR1 is LNHDA and CDR2 SQIVND (reference sequence). This CDR3 is built from 13 residues. The ends were cut back, 6 bases at V and 1 base at J, with 9 bases in the middle.

J is TRBJ2-7 and V is TRBV5-5, with 7 bases fitting TRBD1. CDR3 length: 14 residues. The V gene's germline CDR1 is SGHKS and CDR2 YYEKEE (reference sequence). The ends lost 0 bases at V and 6 bases at J; junction bases unmatched: 6. CDR3 sequence: CASSLGQGLTEQYF. The CDR3 DNA reads TGTGCCAGCAGCTTGGGACAGGGCTTGACCGAGCAGTACTTC.

The chain is built from TRBV18 and TRBJ1-2; a possible D gene is TRBD1 (5 bases). Germline assignment: CDR1 KGHSH and CDR2 LQKENI. The V and J ends lost 3 bases and 6 bases respectively, with 14 bases between them. CDR3 size: 14 residues. CDR3 in amino acids: CASSPSDRVDGYTF. DNA of the CDR3: TGTGCCAGCTCACCTTCCGACAGAGTGGATGGCTACACCTTC.

The gene calls are TRBV19 and TRBJ2-2; 7 bases map to TRBD2. The CDR3 is made up of 13 amino acids. The junction had 4 bases not matched to a gene; V was cut back by 11 bases and J by 1 base. Germline values: CDR1 LNHDA, CDR2 SQIVND (reference sequence). The CDR3 region has the DNA TGTGCCGGGTTAGCGGGGAACACCGGGGAGCTGTTTTTT. It codes for CAGLAGNTGELFF.

The V call is TRBV10-3, the J call TRBJ1-4; D gene unclear. Germline CDR1 ENHRY, CDR2 SYGVKD. CDR3 length: 12 residues. Trimming pared 5 bases from V and 8 bases from J, leaving 9 bases between. The CDR3 is CAISPSREKLFF. The CDR3 DNA is TGTGCCATCAGTCCCTCGAGAGAAAAACTGTTTTTT.